This record covers a single T cell receptor (beta chain). The antigen remains undetermined. The germline gives CDR1 SEHNR, CDR2 FQNEAQ (reference sequence). V shed 5 bases and J 8 bases; nucleotides not matched to a gene: 7. The CDR3 has 14 amino acids. CD4+ cells underwent separation, giving CD45RA+ naive and CD45RA-negative memory subsets. This specimen comes from a study of shared clonotypes between healthy human individuals. Study-wide findings and caveats: Naive subsets typically showed greater estimated richness than memory subsets.

At a deep level, the assay was run. Per sorted-subset replicate PCR, input was around 200 ng DNA, representing around 28,000 T cell genomes. Here immunoSEQ multiplex PCR was the method, and the copy in TCRdb shows in-frame clones only, minus some. The data contain some 900,000 clones, roughly 72% of them singletons. Sequenced: memory CD4+ T cells sorted from blood. Sample subset: CD45RA-negative fraction. The chain employs TRBV7-9 and TRBJ2-1, with TRBD2 identical over 9 bases. The receptor was isolated from a man between 18 and 35 years old in good health. The CDR3 coding sequence is TGTGCCAGCAGCCCGAGACTAGCGGTCCATGAGCAGTTCTTC. Protein sequence: CASSPRLAVHEQFF.